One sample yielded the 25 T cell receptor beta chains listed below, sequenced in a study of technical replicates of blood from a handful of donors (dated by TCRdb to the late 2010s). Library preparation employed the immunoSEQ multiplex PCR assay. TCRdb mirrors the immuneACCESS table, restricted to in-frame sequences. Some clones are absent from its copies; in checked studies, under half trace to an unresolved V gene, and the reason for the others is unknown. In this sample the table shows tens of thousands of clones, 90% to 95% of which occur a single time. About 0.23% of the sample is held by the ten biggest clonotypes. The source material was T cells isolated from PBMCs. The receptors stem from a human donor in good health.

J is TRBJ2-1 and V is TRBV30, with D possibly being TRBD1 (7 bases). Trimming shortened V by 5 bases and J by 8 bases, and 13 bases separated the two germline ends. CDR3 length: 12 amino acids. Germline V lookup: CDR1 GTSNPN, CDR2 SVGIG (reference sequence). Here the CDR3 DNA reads TGTGCCTGGTACAGGGGAGGCCATGAGCAGTTCTTC. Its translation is CAWYRGGHEQFF.

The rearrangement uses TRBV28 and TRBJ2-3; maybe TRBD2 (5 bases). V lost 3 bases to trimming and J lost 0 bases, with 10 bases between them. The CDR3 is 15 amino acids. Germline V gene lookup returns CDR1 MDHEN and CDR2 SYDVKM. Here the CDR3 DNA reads TGTGCCAGCAGTTTCGGGGTTACTAGCACAGATACGCAGTATTTT. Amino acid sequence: CASSFGVTSTDTQYF.

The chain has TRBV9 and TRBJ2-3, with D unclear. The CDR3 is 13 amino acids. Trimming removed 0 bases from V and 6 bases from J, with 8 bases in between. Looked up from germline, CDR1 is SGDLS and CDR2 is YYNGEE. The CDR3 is CASSVAEEDTQYF. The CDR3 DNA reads TGTGCCAGCAGCGTAGCTGAAGAGGATACGCAGTATTTT.

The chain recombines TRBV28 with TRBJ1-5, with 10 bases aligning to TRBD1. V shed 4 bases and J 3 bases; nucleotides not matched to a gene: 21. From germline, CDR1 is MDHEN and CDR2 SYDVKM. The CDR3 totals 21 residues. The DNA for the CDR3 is TGTGCCAGCAGTTATGGAACACTCCGTGGAGGGGACAGGGGCTCCAATCAGCCCCAGCATTTT. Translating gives CASSYGTLRGGDRGSNQPQHF.

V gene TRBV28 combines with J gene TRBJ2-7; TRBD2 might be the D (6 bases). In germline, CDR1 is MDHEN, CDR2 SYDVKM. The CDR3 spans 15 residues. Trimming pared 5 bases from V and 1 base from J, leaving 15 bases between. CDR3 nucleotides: TGTGCCAGCAGTCGATCCGGGACTGAATCCTACGAGCAGTACTTC. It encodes CASSRSGTESYEQYF.

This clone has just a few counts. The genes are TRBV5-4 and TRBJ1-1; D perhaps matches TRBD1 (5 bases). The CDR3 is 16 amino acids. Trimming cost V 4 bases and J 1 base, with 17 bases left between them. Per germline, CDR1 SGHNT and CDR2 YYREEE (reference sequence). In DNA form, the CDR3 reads TGTGCCAGCAGCCCCGAGGCAGGGAAGGCGAACACTGAAGCTTTCTTT. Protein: CASSPEAGKANTEAFF.

The CDR3 coding sequence is TGTGCCAGCAGTCGACCAGGGTTAGAATCCTACGAGCAGTACTTC. This translates into CASSRPGLESYEQYF. V gene TRBV28 combines with J gene TRBJ2-7; a possible D gene is TRBD1 (5 bases). The CDR3 spans 15 residues. Trimming pared 5 bases from V and 1 base from J, leaving 15 bases between. Looked up from germline, CDR1 is MDHEN and CDR2 is SYDVKM.

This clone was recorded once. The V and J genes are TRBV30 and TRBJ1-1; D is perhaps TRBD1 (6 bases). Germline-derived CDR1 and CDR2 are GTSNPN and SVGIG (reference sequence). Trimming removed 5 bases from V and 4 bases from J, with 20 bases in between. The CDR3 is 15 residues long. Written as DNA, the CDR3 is TGTGCCTGGGGGCGGGGGGACATGGGGTTCACTGAAGCTTTCTTT. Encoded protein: CAWGRGDMGFTEAFF.

CDR3 coding DNA: TGCGCCAGCAGCCAAGAAGGGGGCAAAAACATTCAGTACTTC. Translation gives CASSQEGGKNIQYF. V gene TRBV4-1 combines with J gene TRBJ2-4; D is possibly TRBD1 (6 bases). Trimming shortened V by 0 bases and J by 3 bases, and 6 bases separated the two germline ends. Germline CDR1 and CDR2: MGHRA and YSYEKL. The CDR3 sequence is 14 residues long.

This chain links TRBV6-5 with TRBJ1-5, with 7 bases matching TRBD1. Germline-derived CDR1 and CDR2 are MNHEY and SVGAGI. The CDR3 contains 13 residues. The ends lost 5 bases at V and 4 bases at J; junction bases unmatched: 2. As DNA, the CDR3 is TGTGCCAGCAGTGGACAGGCGAATCAGCCCCAGCATTTT. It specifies CASSGQANQPQHF.

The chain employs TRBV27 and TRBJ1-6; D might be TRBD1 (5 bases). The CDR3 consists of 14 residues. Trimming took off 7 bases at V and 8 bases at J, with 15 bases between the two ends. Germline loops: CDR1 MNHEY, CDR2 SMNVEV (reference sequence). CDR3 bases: TGTGCCAGCACCCCCCGGGAGGGGTATTCACCCCTCCACTTT. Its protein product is CASTPREGYSPLHF.

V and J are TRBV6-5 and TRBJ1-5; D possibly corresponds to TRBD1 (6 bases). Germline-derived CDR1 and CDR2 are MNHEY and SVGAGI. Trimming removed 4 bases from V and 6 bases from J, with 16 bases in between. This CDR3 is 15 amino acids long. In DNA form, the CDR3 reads TGTGCCAGCAGTTCTCGAGGGGGTTTCGGTCAGCCCCAGCATTTT. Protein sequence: CASSSRGGFGQPQHF.

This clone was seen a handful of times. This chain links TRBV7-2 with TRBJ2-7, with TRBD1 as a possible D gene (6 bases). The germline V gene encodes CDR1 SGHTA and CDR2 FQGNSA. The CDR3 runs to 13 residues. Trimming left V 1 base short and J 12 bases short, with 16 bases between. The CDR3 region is CASSLEWGQGLYF. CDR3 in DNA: TGTGCCAGCAGCTTAGAGTGGGGCCAGGGGCTGTACTTC.

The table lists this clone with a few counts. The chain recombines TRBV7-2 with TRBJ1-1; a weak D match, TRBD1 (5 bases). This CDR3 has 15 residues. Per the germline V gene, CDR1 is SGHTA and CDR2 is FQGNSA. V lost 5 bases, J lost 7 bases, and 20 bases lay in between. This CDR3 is CASSPSDFQGREAFF. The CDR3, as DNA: TGTGCCAGCAGCCCATCAGATTTCCAGGGCCGTGAAGCTTTCTTT.

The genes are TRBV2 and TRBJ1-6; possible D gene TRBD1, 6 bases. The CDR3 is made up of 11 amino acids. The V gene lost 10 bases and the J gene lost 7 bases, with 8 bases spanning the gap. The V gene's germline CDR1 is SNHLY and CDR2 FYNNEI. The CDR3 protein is CATRGNSPLHF. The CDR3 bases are TGTGCCACTAGGGGGAATTCACCCCTCCACTTT.

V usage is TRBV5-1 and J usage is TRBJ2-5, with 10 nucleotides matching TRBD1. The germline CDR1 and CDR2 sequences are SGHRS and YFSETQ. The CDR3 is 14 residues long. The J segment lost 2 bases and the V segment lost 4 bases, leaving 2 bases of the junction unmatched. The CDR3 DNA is TGCGCCAGCAGCACGGGACAGGGGCAAGAGACCCAGTACTTC. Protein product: CASSTGQGQETQYF.

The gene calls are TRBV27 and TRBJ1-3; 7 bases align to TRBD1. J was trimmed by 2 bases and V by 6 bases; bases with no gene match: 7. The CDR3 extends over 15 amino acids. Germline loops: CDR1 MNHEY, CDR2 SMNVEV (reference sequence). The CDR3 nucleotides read TGTGCCAGCAGCAGACAGGGTGCCCCTGGAAACACCATATATTTT. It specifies CASSRQGAPGNTIYF.

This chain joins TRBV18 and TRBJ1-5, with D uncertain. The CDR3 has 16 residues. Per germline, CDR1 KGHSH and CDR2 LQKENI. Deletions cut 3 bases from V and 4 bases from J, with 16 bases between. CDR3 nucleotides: TGTGCCAGCTCACCCCTGAGGGCAGGCGATAATCAGCCCCAGCATTTT. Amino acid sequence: CASSPLRAGDNQPQHF.

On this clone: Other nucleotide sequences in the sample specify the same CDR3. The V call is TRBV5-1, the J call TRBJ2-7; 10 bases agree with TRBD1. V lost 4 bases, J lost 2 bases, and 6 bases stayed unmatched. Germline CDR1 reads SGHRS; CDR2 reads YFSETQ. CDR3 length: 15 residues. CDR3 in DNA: TGCGCCAGCAGCAGTGCCGGGACAGGGGCCTACGAGCAGTACTTC. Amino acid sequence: CASSSAGTGAYEQYF.

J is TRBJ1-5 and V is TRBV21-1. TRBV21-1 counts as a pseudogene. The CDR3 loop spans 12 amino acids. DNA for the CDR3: TGTGCCGGGGGACTCTTCAATCAGCCCCAGCATTTT. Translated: CAGGLFNQPQHF.

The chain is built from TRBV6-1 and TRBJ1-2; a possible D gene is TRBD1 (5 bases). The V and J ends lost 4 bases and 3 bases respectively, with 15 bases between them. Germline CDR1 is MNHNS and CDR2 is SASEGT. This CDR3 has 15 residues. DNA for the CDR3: TGTGCCAGCAGTGCGCCTCGACAGCGTTACTATGGCTACACCTTC. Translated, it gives CASSAPRQRYYGYTF.

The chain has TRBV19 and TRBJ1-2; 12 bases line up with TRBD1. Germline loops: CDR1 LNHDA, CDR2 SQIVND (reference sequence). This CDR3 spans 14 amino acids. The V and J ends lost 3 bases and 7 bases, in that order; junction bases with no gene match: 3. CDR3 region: CASSMGQGAFGYTF. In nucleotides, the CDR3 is TGTGCCAGTAGTATGGGACAGGGGGCTTTTGGCTACACCTTC.

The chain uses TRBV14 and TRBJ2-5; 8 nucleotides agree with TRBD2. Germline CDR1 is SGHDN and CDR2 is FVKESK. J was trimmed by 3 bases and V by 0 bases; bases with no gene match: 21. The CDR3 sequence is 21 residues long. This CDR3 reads CASSQDLLPVVQREREETQYF. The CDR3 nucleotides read TGTGCCAGCAGCCAAGATTTACTTCCGGTTGTCCAGCGGGAGAGGGAAGAGACCCAGTACTTC. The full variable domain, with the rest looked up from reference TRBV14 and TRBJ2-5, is EAGVTQFPSHSVIEKGQTVTLRCDPISGHDNLYWYRRVMGKEIKFLLHFVKESKQDESGMPNNRFLAERTGGTYSTLKVQPAELEDSGVYFCASSQDLLPVVQREREETQYFGPGTRLLVL.

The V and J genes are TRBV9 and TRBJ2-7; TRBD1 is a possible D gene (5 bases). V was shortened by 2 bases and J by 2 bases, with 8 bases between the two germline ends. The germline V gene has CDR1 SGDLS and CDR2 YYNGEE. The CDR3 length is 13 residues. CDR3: CASSVDSAYEQYF. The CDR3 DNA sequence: TGTGCCAGCAGCGTCGACAGCGCCTACGAGCAGTACTTC.

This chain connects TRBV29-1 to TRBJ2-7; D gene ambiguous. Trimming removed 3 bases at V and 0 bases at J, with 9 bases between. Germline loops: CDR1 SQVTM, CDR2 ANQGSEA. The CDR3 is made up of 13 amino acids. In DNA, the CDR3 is TGCAGCGTTGATTTTGGCGGCTCCTACGAGCAGTACTTC. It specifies CSVDFGGSYEQYF.